Shown below are 24 T cell receptor beta chains from a single sample sequenced in a study of blood T cell repertoires in COVID-19. Method: immunoSEQ multiplex PCR; TCRdb's copy keeps in-frame clones and lacks some. The sample includes hundreds of thousands of clones, 88% of them seen just once. The sample comprised PBMCs or T cells enriched from blood (not recorded which). The receptors were sampled from a woman in her forties with acute COVID-19.

This clone appeared a few times. This sample includes further DNA sequences coding for the same CDR3. The V call is TRBV5-1, the J call TRBJ2-5, with 9 bases identical to TRBD1. Germline loops: CDR1 SGHRS, CDR2 YFSETQ. With 3 bases clipped from V and 5 bases from J, the junction kept 5 bases outside the gene matches. The CDR3 has 14 residues. In nucleotides, the CDR3 is TGCGCCAGCAGCTCTACAGGGGGCGATGAGACCCAGTACTTC. This sequence encodes CASSSTGGDETQYF.

This chain joins TRBV9 and TRBJ2-7, with 8 bases identical to TRBD2. The CDR3 has 18 residues. The V gene's germline CDR1 is SGDLS and CDR2 YYNGEE. The ends lost 2 bases at V and 2 bases at J; junction bases unmatched: 15. The CDR3 DNA follows: TGTGCCAGCAGCGTCCGACCGGATAAGCGGGGGTTTCCCTACGAGCAGTACTTC. Translation gives CASSVRPDKRGFPYEQYF.

The rearrangement links TRBV11-2 to TRBJ1-4, with unresolved D. CDR1 and CDR2 (germline): SGHAT, FQNNGV. The CDR3 is 15 amino acids. V dropped 0 bases and J dropped 3 bases, with 8 bases sitting between them. The CDR3 loop reads CASSLEGGSNEKLFF. The CDR3, as DNA: TGTGCCAGCAGCTTAGAGGGAGGGTCTAATGAAAAACTGTTTTTT.

The DNA for the CDR3 is TGTGCCAGCAGCTTAGGGAGGGGCCGCGCCCATAGCAATACGCAGTATTTT. Its translation: CASSLGRGRAHSNTQYF. The V gene is TRBV7-9, the J gene TRBJ2-3, with a tentative D call TRBD2 (6 bases). The CDR3 is 17 residues long. The ends were cut back, 1 base at V and 7 bases at J, with 21 bases in the middle. Germline V gives CDR1 SEHNR, CDR2 FQNEAQ (reference sequence).

The V and J genes are TRBV25-1 and TRBJ1-5; weak D call: TRBD1 (5 bases). Trimming took off 5 bases at V and 10 bases at J, with 12 bases between the two ends. This CDR3 is built from 12 residues. From germline, CDR1 is MGHDK and CDR2 SYGVNS. The CDR3 loop is CASSRGTGPQHF. The CDR3 DNA reads TGTGCCAGCAGTAGGGGAACAGGTCCCCAGCATTTT.

Only a few counts were recorded for this clone. V is TRBV11-3 and J is TRBJ2-7; D is possibly TRBD2 (6 bases). Trimming took off 0 bases at V and 3 bases at J, with 12 bases between the two ends. CDR3 length: 15 amino acids. In germline, CDR1 is SGHNT, CDR2 YENEEA. CDR3 in DNA: TGTGCCAGCAGCTTAGACGGGGGATCGTACTACGAGCAGTACTTC. As protein: CASSLDGGSYYEQYF.

V and J are TRBV4-2 and TRBJ1-1, with a possible D match to TRBD1 (5 bases). The CDR3 covers 15 residues. The germline V gene has CDR1 LGHNA and CDR2 YNFKEQ. The V end lost 3 bases, the J end lost 1 base, and 12 bases lay between the germline ends. CDR3: CASSHETDQNTEAFF. In nucleotides, the CDR3 is TGTGCCAGCAGCCACGAGACAGATCAGAACACTGAAGCTTTCTTT.

This chain connects TRBV29-1 to TRBJ2-5, with a weak D call TRBD1 (6 bases). CDR1 is SQVTM and CDR2 is ANQGSEA in the germline V gene. The CDR3 loop spans 13 amino acids. V was cut by 7 bases and J by 3 bases, with 15 bases left in between. The CDR3 region is CSARGGGEETQYF. The CDR3 nucleotides read TGCAGCGCCAGGGGTGGGGGCGAAGAGACCCAGTACTTC.

This clone showed up just a few times. The rearrangement uses TRBV4-1 and TRBJ1-5; D call uncertain. Trimming shortened V by 1 base and J by 1 base, and 11 bases separated the two germline ends. The CDR3 contains 16 residues. Germline V gene data show CDR1 as MGHRA and CDR2 as YSYEKL. CDR3 amino acids: CASSQVLVGSNQPQHF. DNA of the CDR3: TGCGCCAGCAGCCAAGTCTTGGTCGGGAGCAATCAGCCCCAGCATTTT.

The CDR3 DNA is TGTGCCAGCAGCTTGGAGGGTGGCAATCAGCCCCAGCATTTT. This codes for CASSLEGGNQPQHF. This chain connects TRBV7-2 to TRBJ1-5, with unresolved D. The V and J ends lost 3 bases and 2 bases respectively, with 8 bases between them. Per the germline V gene, CDR1 is SGHTA and CDR2 is FQGNSA. CDR3 length: 14 residues.

In its sample, this clone was seen a few times. The rearrangement links TRBV11-2 to TRBJ1-2; a possible D gene is TRBD1 (5 bases). The CDR3 runs to 13 residues. Germline CDR1 reads SGHAT; CDR2 reads FQNNGV. Trimming removed 4 bases at V and 3 bases at J, with 9 bases between. The CDR3 protein is CASSYLQDYGYTF. CDR3 sequence (DNA): TGTGCCAGCAGCTACCTACAGGACTATGGCTACACCTTC.

The V gene is TRBV15, the J gene TRBJ1-1; TRBD1 is a possible D gene (6 bases). Germline V lookup: CDR1 LNHNV, CDR2 YYDKDF (reference sequence). With 2 bases removed from V and 2 bases from J, the gap between germline ends came to 15 bases. CDR3 length equals 16 residues. In nucleotides, the CDR3 is TGTGCCACCAGCAGAATCTCGACAGGCCGAAACACTGAAGCTTTCTTT. It encodes CATSRISTGRNTEAFF.

The rearrangement joins TRBV30 to TRBJ2-2, with D perhaps matching TRBD2 (5 bases). Trimming took off 0 bases at V and 7 bases at J, with 12 bases between the two ends. The germline CDR1 and CDR2 sequences are GTSNPN and SVGIG (reference sequence). This CDR3 spans 14 amino acids. The CDR3 loop is CAWSVRTSHGELFF. In DNA form, the CDR3 reads TGTGCCTGGAGTGTAAGGACTTCGCACGGGGAGCTGTTTTTT.

The chain employs TRBV11-2 and TRBJ1-2; 7 bases agree with TRBD1. The germline gives CDR1 SGHAT, CDR2 FQNNGV. This CDR3 has 15 amino acids. Unmatched junction bases numbered 9, after V lost 5 bases and J lost 3 bases. CDR3 nucleotide sequence: TGTGCCAGCAGCGATAAACGGGACAGCTACTATGGCTACACCTTC. This sequence encodes CASSDKRDSYYGYTF.

In this sample, this clone turned up once. The J gene is TRBJ2-7, the V gene TRBV7-9; 10 bases are shared with TRBD2. The germline CDR1 and CDR2 sequences are SEHNR and FQNEAQ (reference sequence). V shed 5 bases and J 7 bases; nucleotides not matched to a gene: 5. The CDR3 totals 13 residues. CDR3 in DNA: TGTGCCAGCAGCACCGGGACTAGCGAAGAGCAGTACTTC. Protein sequence: CASSTGTSEEQYF.

CDR3 nucleotide sequence: TGTGCCAGCAGCTTAGATCGCCGGGTAAATACGCAGTATTTT. This encodes CASSLDRRVNTQYF. The chain employs TRBV11-3 and TRBJ2-3; D ambiguous. Germline V gene data show CDR1 as SGHNT and CDR2 as YENEEA. The CDR3 consists of 14 residues. V lost 0 bases and J lost 7, with 11 bases in between.

This clone came up a few times. This chain joins TRBV29-1 and TRBJ2-1, with 11 bases aligning to TRBD2. Trimming removed 3 bases from V and 7 bases from J; junction bases left unmatched: 5. Germline CDR1 and CDR2: SQVTM and ANQGSEA. This CDR3 has 14 amino acids. The CDR3 protein is CSVDSGGARNEQFF. CDR3 DNA: TGCAGCGTTGATAGCGGGGGGGCTCGGAATGAGCAGTTCTTC.

The chain is built from TRBV21-1 and TRBJ1-4; the table's TRBD1 call for D was not verified on the DNA. TRBV21-1 is flagged as a pseudogene. This CDR3 contains 17 residues. The CDR3 spells CASSKPLDRPTNEKLFF. CDR3 sequence (DNA): TGTGCCAGCAGCAAACCTCTGGACAGGCCAACTAATGAAAAACTGTTTTTT.

This sequence joins TRBV3-1 (or the pseudogene TRBV3-2) and TRBJ2-7, with TRBD2 identical over 12 bases. Germline-derived CDR1 and CDR2 are LGHDT and YNNKEL (reference sequence). Trimming took 4 bases from V and 0 from J; bases not matched to a gene: 4. The CDR3 has 16 amino acids. The CDR3 reads CASSLWTSGTSYEQYF. CDR3 DNA sequence: TGTGCCAGCAGCCTATGGACTAGCGGGACCTCCTACGAGCAGTACTTC.

The chain links TRBV5-1 to TRBJ1-1; D unclear. V lost 0 bases, J lost 4 bases, and 10 bases lay in between. Germline loops: CDR1 SGHRS, CDR2 YFSETQ. The CDR3 totals 14 residues. The CDR3 protein is CASSLGGSSTEAFF. The CDR3 nucleotides read TGCGCCAGCAGCTTGGGTGGTTCCAGCACTGAAGCTTTCTTT.

Here the CDR3 DNA reads TGCGCCAGCAGCTTGAAGAGAAACACTGAAGCTTTCTTT. It yields the protein CASSLKRNTEAFF. The V and J genes are TRBV5-1 and TRBJ1-1; D remains ambiguous. Trimming took off 1 base at V and 2 bases at J, with 6 bases between the two ends. Looked up from germline, CDR1 is SGHRS and CDR2 is YFSETQ. This CDR3 contains 13 residues.

CDR3 region: CASSHYDAGEGTQYF. CDR3 nucleotides: TGTGCCAGCTCACACTATGACGCGGGTGAGGGGACCCAGTACTTC. The V gene is TRBV18, the J gene TRBJ2-5; D is perhaps TRBD2 (5 bases). V shed 4 bases and J shed 7 bases, with 19 bases lying between them. Per germline, CDR1 KGHSH and CDR2 LQKENI. The CDR3 length is 15 residues. Complete variable domain (other parts from reference TRBV18 and TRBJ2-5): NAGVMQNPRHLVRRRGQEARLRCSPMKGHSHVYWYRQLPEEGLKFMVYLQKENIIDESGMPKERFSAEFPKEGPSILRIQQVVRGDSAAYFCASSHYDAGEGTQYFGPGTRLLVL.

The CDR3 sequence: CASTSMYVSRGRNIQYF. The CDR3 DNA follows: TGTGCCAGTACCTCAATGTATGTATCCAGGGGACGAAACATTCAGTACTTC. This rearrangement joins TRBV19 to TRBJ2-4, with a possible D match to TRBD1 (6 bases). Germline V gene data show CDR1 as LNHDA and CDR2 as SQIVND (reference sequence). The CDR3 is 17 residues long. V lost 7 bases, J lost 6 bases, and 25 bases lay in between.

The genes are TRBV3-1 (or the pseudogene TRBV3-2) and TRBJ1-2, with D possibly TRBD1 on 6 matching bases. CDR1 and CDR2 from the germline V gene are LGHDT and YNNKEL (reference sequence). V gave up 3 bases and J gave up 9 bases, with 14 bases separating them. This CDR3 has 13 residues. CDR3 nucleotide sequence: TGTGCCAGCAGCCAGATGGGGGCATCGAGCTACACCTTC. It translates to CASSQMGASSYTF.